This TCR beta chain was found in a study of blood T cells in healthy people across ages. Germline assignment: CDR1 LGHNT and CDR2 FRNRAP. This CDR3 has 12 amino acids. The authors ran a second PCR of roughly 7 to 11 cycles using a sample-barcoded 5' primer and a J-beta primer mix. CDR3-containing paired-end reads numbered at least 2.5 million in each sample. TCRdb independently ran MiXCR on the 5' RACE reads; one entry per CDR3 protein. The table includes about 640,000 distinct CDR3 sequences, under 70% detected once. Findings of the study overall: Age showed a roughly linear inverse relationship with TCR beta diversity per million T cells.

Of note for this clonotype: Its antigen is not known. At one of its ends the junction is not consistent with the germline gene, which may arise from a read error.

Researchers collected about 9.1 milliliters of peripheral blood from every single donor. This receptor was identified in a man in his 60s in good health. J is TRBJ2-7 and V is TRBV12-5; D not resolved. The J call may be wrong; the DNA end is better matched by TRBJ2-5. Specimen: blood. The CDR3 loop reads CASGLGHETQYF. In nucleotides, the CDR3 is TGTGCGAGTGGTTTGGGCCATGAGACCCAGTACTTC.